The rows below give T cell receptor beta chains drawn from one sample of a study of T cell responses to AZD1222 COVID-19 vaccine. The method was immunoSEQ multiplex PCR; TCRdb's version includes in-frame clones alone and lacks a portion of them. The repertoire has tens of thousands of clones, roughly nine tenths of them found once; the top ten carry about 2.8%. The source was peripheral blood, collected on day 0 of MenACWY control vaccination. These receptor sequences come from an adult in good health. CDR3s include the opening cysteine and the closing phenylalanine or tryptophan. D genes are given only for firm matches. Not every row has a clone size; where given, it reads once, few, many or a size class.

>-|TRBJ1-2|-|TRBV7-2
CASSPGHPYGYTF
>-|TRBJ2-2|-|TRBV7-3
CASSLSQGGTGELFF
>-|TRBJ1-5|-|TRBV6-6
CASRTAGNQPQHF
>TRBD1|TRBJ2-7|-|TRBV7-2
CASSLAGGQGSGYF
>-|TRBJ1-5|-|TRBV6-5
CASSYDGNQPQHF
>TRBD2|TRBJ2-3|-|TRBV7-3
CASSSIAGGTDTQYF
>-|TRBJ1-2|-|TRBV5-8
CASTLGNRRIYGYTF
>-|TRBJ2-2|few|TRBV5-6
CASSFARQNPLNTGELFF
>TRBD1|TRBJ2-2|-|TRBV2
CASSYSEQGDTGELFF
>TRBD1|TRBJ2-1|-|TRBV24-1
CATSDLRDSYNEQFF
>TRBD1|TRBJ1-2|-|TRBV5-6
CASSPGQVYTF
>-|TRBJ1-5|-|TRBV11-2
CASSPDRYSNQPQHF
>TRBD1|TRBJ1-1|-|TRBV5-1
CARQGAIWTEAFF
>TRBD1|TRBJ1-3|-|TRBV28
CASSLSIQGGESGNTIYF
>TRBD1|TRBJ1-2|-|TRBV7-2
CASSPTGTGLYGYTF
>TRBD1|TRBJ1-2|-|TRBV7-8
CASRDRESGYTF
>-|TRBJ2-3|-|TRBV12-3/TRBV12-4
CASSQSTDTQYF
>-|TRBJ1-2|-|TRBV9
CASSVEQGSGYTF
>-|TRBJ1-5|-|TRBV2
CASTKRGVGPQHF
>-|TRBJ1-6|-|TRBV5-1
CASSESYNSPLHF
>TRBD1|TRBJ1-4|-|TRBV4-3
CASSQDQGAYEKLFF
>TRBD1|TRBJ1-3|-|TRBV7-2
CASSQRGQTSGNTIYF
>-|TRBJ1-2|-|TRBV30
CAWSEGVGTYGYTF
>-|TRBJ1-1|-|TRBV2
CASSEEGGGRGNTEAFF
>-|TRBJ2-7|-|TRBV7-8
CASTPSSSGLSRSEQYF
>TRBD2|TRBJ2-5|once|TRBV29-1
CSVSGGDETQYF
>-|TRBJ1-5|few|TRBV23-1
CASSQPRTKITNQPQHF
>-|TRBJ1-1|-|TRBV12-3/TRBV12-4
CASSGTSNTEAFF
>TRBD2|TRBJ2-3|-|TRBV11-2
CASSLAGLIADTQYF
>TRBD1|TRBJ1-3|-|TRBV27
CASSLTGGPGNTIYF
>-|TRBJ1-3|-|TRBV6-4
CASSESAPSGNTIYF
>TRBD1|TRBJ1-3|-|TRBV6-2/TRBV6-3
CASSPGQGHTIYF
>-|TRBJ2-5|-|TRBV25-1
CASSVIETQYF
>-|TRBJ2-3|-|TRBV19
CASSNTDTQYF
>-|TRBJ1-1|-|TRBV5-1
CASSLATANTEAFF
>-|TRBJ2-7|once|TRBV20-1
CSASRQGHPLEQYF
>TRBD2|TRBJ2-5|few|TRBV5-6
CASSLVAGVHQETQYF
>-|TRBJ2-7|-|TRBV19
CASSMVAGVREQYF
>TRBD2|TRBJ2-5|few|TRBV4-2
CASSQEGTSGMLYQETQYF
>-|TRBJ1-2|-|TRBV29-1
CSVGGRDLIGYGYTF
>-|TRBJ1-6|-|TRBV28
CASSLLDWLDSPLHF